The present T cell receptor beta chain was sequenced within a study of radiotherapy plus CTLA-4 blockade in lung cancer. Whole-study results and caveats: Radiotherapy plus ipilimumab was followed by expansion in blood of tumor-derived TCR clones.

Sequencing was performed with immunoSEQ multiplex PCR; in TCRdb, only in-frame clones are kept and a portion is missing. The table includes approximately 77,000 clones, approximately 80% detected once. Enrolled patients, whose metastatic non-small-cell lung cancer was chemo-refractory, received focal radiation plus CTLA-4 blockade with ipilimumab. In its sample, this clone was seen once. The target antigen is unknown. The sequence was collected from a human donor with non-small cell lung cancer who had stable disease on radiotherapy plus ipilimumab. This specimen consisted of peripheral blood, obtained from a patient treated with radiotherapy plus ipilimumab.

The CDR3 DNA reads TGTGCCTGGAGTGTAGGCTACCGACTAGCGGTTTACAATGAGCAGTTCTTC. The encoded protein is CAWSVGYRLAVYNEQFF. The chain combines TRBV30 with TRBJ2-1; 9 positions agree with TRBD2. CDR3 size: 17 residues. The germline gives CDR1 GTSNPN, CDR2 SVGIG (reference sequence). V dropped 0 bases and J dropped 4; count of bases not matched to a gene: 10. The whole variable domain, remainder taken from reference TRBV30 and TRBJ2-1, is SQTIHQWPATLVQPVGSPLSLECTVEGTSNPNLYWYRQAAGRGLQLLFYSVGIGQISSEVPQNLSASRPQDRQFILSSKKLLLSDSGFYLCAWSVGYRLAVYNEQFFGPGTRLTVL.